The clone carrying this TCR beta chain was picked up one time. These data belong to a study of OX40 agonist ivuxolimab in advanced cancers. Background on the study: The dose-escalation cohort was around 83% male, with a mean age of about 60 years, ranging roughly 20 to 90. Prior therapy, whether anti-PD-1, anti-PD-L1 or anti-CTLA-4, was allowed, and approximately 40% had some.

Losses at the gene ends were 0 bases for V and 0 bases for J; bases not matched to a gene: 4. Germline values: CDR1 MGHRA, CDR2 YSYEKL. The CDR3 is 16 residues long. Clones were sequenced by immunoSEQ multiplex PCR, and TCRdb holds only the in-frame ones, with some missing. The sample carries tens of thousands of clones, around 89% recorded once. This clonotype originated in an adult with an advanced solid tumor such as melanoma, head and neck, liver or kidney cancer. This sequence joins TRBV4-1 and TRBJ1-1; 7 bases agree with TRBD1. Specimen: CD4+ or CD8+ T cells sorted from blood, collected in a trial of the OX40 agonist ivuxolimab. The chain's CDR3 is CASSQEGGRLNTEAFF. The DNA of the CDR3 is TGCGCCAGCAGCCAAGAAGGGGGCAGATTGAACACTGAAGCTTTCTTT.